This TCR beta chain was recovered during a study of PD-1 blockade in classical Hodgkin lymphoma. Study-wide context: It was nivolumab at 3 mg/kg, given intravenously every 2 weeks, that patients received.

Using immunoSEQ multiplex PCR, the repertoire was profiled, and TCRdb retains in-frame clones only, with some absent. The table shows about 20,000 clones, with over 80% occurring only once. Each of the patients experienced relapse following autologous stem cell transplantation, and their brentuximab vedotin exposure differed. For this clone: Its antigen is as yet unknown.

The CDR3 loop spans 13 amino acids. Trimming pared 5 bases from V and 6 bases from J, leaving 14 bases between. The germline CDR1 and CDR2 sequences are SGHVS and FNYEAQ. General study findings and limits: Reported findings placed baseline TCR diversity lower in newly diagnosed patients (compared with healthy donors).

This chain joins TRBV7-6 and TRBJ2-7; D may match TRBD1 or TRBD2 (6 bases each). This TCR was recovered from a human donor with classical Hodgkin lymphoma. The sample in question was peripheral blood mononuclear cells (PBMCs), obtained at baseline. CDR3 in amino acids: CASSPRGVGEQYF. The CDR3 nucleotides read TGTGCCAGCAGCCCTAGGGGGGTAGGCGAGCAGTACTTC.